This TCR beta chain appears in the sequencing data of a study of blood T cells in healthy people across ages. Study findings and constraints: The recorded TCR beta diversity per million T cells decreased in a roughly linear manner with age.

Note on this clonotype: Its antigen is unidentified.

CDR1 is SGDLS and CDR2 is YYNGEE in the germline V gene. The CDR3 is made up of 16 amino acids. Trimming took 3 bases from V and 3 from J, leaving 17 bases between them. In each sample, at least 7 million PBMCs were isolated. Through a sample-barcoded 5' primer and a J-beta primer mix, a second PCR was run for roughly 7 to 11 cycles. Researchers report that a template-switch adaptor with 12 random nucleotides tagged each cDNA molecule. One entry per CDR3 protein results from TCRdb running MiXCR on the 5' RACE reads. The table records about 780,000 distinct CDR3 sequences, around 50% of them present only once.

Sequencing was carried out using blood. This chain uses TRBV9 with TRBJ2-3; D is tentatively TRBD1 or TRBD2 (5 bases each). This TCR was sampled from a man older than 75 in good health. The CDR3, as DNA: TGTGCCAGCAGCGCCTCCGGGGCGCTTAGGACAGATACGCAGTATTTT. Amino acid sequence: CASSASGALRTDTQYF.